This T cell receptor (beta chain) comes out of a study of cytomegalovirus exposure and HLA in healthy donors. For the study at large: HLA-typed donors were the source of approximately 88 million unique TCRs held in an early data release.

Study-wide results and limits: Later analysis showed TCR association rates varying by HLA locus, highest for DRB1 and lowest for HLA-C.

Germline CDR1 MNHNS, CDR2 SASEGT. There are 15 residues in the CDR3. The V and J ends lost 1 base and 2 bases, in that order; junction bases with no gene match: 4. It was with 60 Vbeta and 13 Jbeta primers that the PCR ran. Only in-frame clones appear in the TCRdb table, and some are missing; sequencing was by immunoSEQ multiplex PCR. The sample lists 100,000 to 150,000 clones, roughly 66% occurring once. Points on this clone: As yet, its antigen is unknown.

The chain recombines TRBV6-1 with TRBJ2-5; 7 nucleotides match TRBD1. This clonotype originated in a man aged 60 to 75 in good health and CMV-seropositive. The sample taken for sequencing was PBMCs. CDR3: CASSEGDREQETQYF. DNA for the CDR3: TGTGCCAGCAGTGAAGGGGACAGAGAACAAGAGACCCAGTACTTC.